A single sample is the source of the 30 T cell receptor beta chains below, sequenced in a study of siplizumab effects on memory and regulatory T cells. TCRdb keeps only in-frame clones here, not all; method: immunoSEQ multiplex PCR. The data contain some 63,000 clones, roughly 96% of them seen just once; the ten biggest clones take up about 0.091%. Sequencing used naive CD8+ T cells sorted from blood. These receptors were obtained from a human donor in good health.

This chain connects TRBV27 to TRBJ2-7, with no clear D. The V end lost 5 bases, the J end lost 2 bases, and 10 bases lay between the germline ends. The CDR3 consists of 13 residues. Germline lookup yields CDR1 MNHEY and CDR2 SMNVEV (reference sequence). The DNA of the CDR3 is TGTGCCAGCAGTCTGTCACCGCCCTACGAGCAGTACTTC. Translating gives CASSLSPPYEQYF.

The chain employs TRBV14 and TRBJ1-1; TRBD1 matches 9 bases. Germline V gives CDR1 SGHDN, CDR2 FVKESK. The CDR3 spans 15 residues. The V segment lost 4 bases and the J segment 5 bases; nucleotides outside the gene matches: 8. The CDR3 loop is CASSLTTGGRTEAFF. In DNA, the CDR3 is TGTGCCAGCAGCCTGACGACAGGGGGGCGAACTGAAGCTTTCTTT.

V usage is TRBV4-1 and J usage is TRBJ2-7; D not certain. Deletions cut 2 bases from V and 4 bases from J, with 9 bases between. The length of the CDR3 is 13 residues. The V gene's germline CDR1 is MGHRA and CDR2 YSYEKL. Here the CDR3 reads CASSQPPLYEQYF. The CDR3 DNA follows: TGCGCCAGCAGCCAACCCCCTTTGTACGAGCAGTACTTC.

This clone came up a few times. The chain recombines TRBV29-1 with TRBJ1-1; no reliable D call. V lost 1 base and J 6 bases, leaving 9 bases between the germline ends. The CDR3 sequence is 12 residues long. The V gene's germline CDR1 is SQVTM and CDR2 ANQGSEA. This chain's CDR3 is CSVEGVAAEAFF. The CDR3 bases are TGCAGCGTTGAAGGTGTTGCAGCTGAAGCTTTCTTT. Based on the CDR3 plus reference TRBV29-1 and TRBJ1-1, the full variable domain is SAVISQKPSRDICQRGTSLTIQCQVDSQVTMMFWYRQQPGQSLTLIATANQGSEATYESGFVIDKFPISRPNLTFSTLTVSNMSPEDSSIYLCSVEGVAAEAFFGQGTRLTVV.

This clone was detected once. The V gene is TRBV6-5, the J gene TRBJ2-7, with 8 bases lining up with TRBD1. Germline V gives CDR1 MNHEY, CDR2 SVGAGI. The junction had 5 bases not matched to a gene; V was cut back by 9 bases and J by 1 base. The CDR3 loop spans 13 amino acids. The CDR3, as DNA: TGTGCCAGTAGAACAGGGGGGTCCTACGAGCAGTACTTC. Protein product: CASRTGGSYEQYF.

CDR3 DNA: TGCAGCGTTGAAGGAGACAGCGACTCTAGAGGCTACACCTTC. Protein sequence: CSVEGDSDSRGYTF. V and J are TRBV29-1 and TRBJ1-2; possible D gene TRBD1, 5 bases. CDR3 length: 14 amino acids. The germline V gene encodes CDR1 SQVTM and CDR2 ANQGSEA. V gave up 1 base and J gave up 8 bases, with 17 bases separating them.

This sequence joins TRBV7-2 and TRBJ2-7; 16 bases agree with TRBD2. The CDR3 totals 17 residues. The V gene's germline CDR1 is SGHTA and CDR2 FQGNSA. Losses at the gene ends were 5 bases for V and 5 bases for J; bases not matched to a gene: 9. The CDR3 DNA is TGTGCCAGCAGCCCGGGACTAGCGGGGGGGATCGGGAACGAGCAGTACTTC. Amino acid sequence: CASSPGLAGGIGNEQYF.

This clone was observed a single time. The chain has TRBV6-6 and TRBJ1-2; D is undetermined. Germline V CDR1 and CDR2: MNHNY, SVGAGI (reference sequence). V was shortened by 0 bases and J by 8 bases, with 10 bases between the two germline ends. The CDR3 sequence is 13 residues long. The DNA for the CDR3 is TGTGCCAGCAGTTACTCAGACCCCGGGGGCTACACCTTC. The encoded protein is CASSYSDPGGYTF.

V gene TRBV7-9 combines with J gene TRBJ2-7, with a tentative D call TRBD1 (6 bases). V was pared by 4 bases and J by 0 bases, with 10 bases between. Germline lookup yields CDR1 SEHNR and CDR2 FQNEAQ (reference sequence). CDR3 length: 14 residues. This CDR3 reads CASSYTGNSYEQYF. The CDR3 nucleotides read TGTGCCAGCAGCTATACAGGGAACTCCTACGAGCAGTACTTC.

This chain links TRBV4-3 with TRBJ2-1; TRBD2 agrees at 13 bases. Germline-derived CDR1 and CDR2 are LGHNA and YSLEER. The CDR3 has 16 residues. V was pared by 0 bases and J by 5 bases, with 1 base of the junction left unmatched. The CDR3 spells CASSQEGLAGNNEQFF. CDR3 bases: TGCGCCAGCAGCCAAGAGGGACTAGCGGGGAACAATGAGCAGTTCTTC.

J is TRBJ2-7 and V is TRBV6-5; TRBD2 matches 7 bases. Unmatched junction bases numbered 7, after V lost 2 bases and J lost 0 bases. This CDR3 is built from 16 residues. Germline V gene sequence: CDR1 MNHEY, CDR2 SVGAGI. The CDR3 protein is CASSYTASGGSYEQYF. In DNA, the CDR3 is TGTGCCAGCAGTTACACGGCTAGCGGTGGCTCCTACGAGCAGTACTTC.

This chain joins TRBV4-1 and TRBJ1-1; 7 positions match TRBD1. The CDR3 length is 14 residues. Germline V gene data show CDR1 as MGHRA and CDR2 as YSYEKL. V trimming: 7 bases; J trimming: 0 bases; junction bases outside the gene matches: 5. The CDR3 reads CASTQTGLNTEAFF. DNA for the CDR3: TGCGCCAGCACCCAGACAGGGCTGAACACTGAAGCTTTCTTT.

The chain employs TRBV6-5 and TRBJ2-2, with D tentatively TRBD1 or TRBD2 (6 bases each). The CDR3 is made up of 14 amino acids. Trimming removed 2 bases at V and 6 bases at J, with 10 bases between. Germline V gene lookup returns CDR1 MNHEY and CDR2 SVGAGI. The DNA for the CDR3 is TGTGCCAGCAGTTACATCGGGGGCCCCGGGGAGCTGTTTTTT. Amino acids: CASSYIGGPGELFF.

The chain couples TRBV29-1 to TRBJ2-7; D unresolved. The CDR3 contains 11 residues. Germline assignment: CDR1 SQVTM and CDR2 ANQGSEA. The V gene lost 3 bases and the J gene lost 4 bases, with 7 bases spanning the gap. The CDR3 reads CSVENGYEQYF. The CDR3 DNA reads TGCAGCGTTGAGAACGGGTACGAGCAGTACTTC.

J is TRBJ2-3 and V is TRBV19; TRBD1 might be the D (5 bases). The V gene's germline CDR1 is LNHDA and CDR2 SQIVND (reference sequence). The CDR3 contains 14 residues. The V and J ends lost 3 bases and 4 bases respectively, with 11 bases between them. CDR3 coding DNA: TGTGCCAGTAGTATTGGTTCGACAGCAGATACGCAGTATTTT. Translating gives CASSIGSTADTQYF. The entire variable domain, with the rest obtained from reference TRBV19 and TRBJ2-3, is as follows: DGGITQSPKYLFRKEGQNVTLSCEQNLNHDAMYWYRQDPGQGLRLIYYSQIVNDFQKGDIAEGYSVSREKKESFPLTVTSAQKNPTAFYLCASSIGSTADTQYFGPGTRLTVL.

This sequence joins TRBV19 and TRBJ2-7; D unresolved. The CDR3 runs to 12 residues. V lost 1 base and J 5 bases, leaving 6 bases between the germline ends. Germline V gene sequence: CDR1 LNHDA, CDR2 SQIVND (reference sequence). Here the CDR3 reads CASSIGLDEQYF. In DNA, the CDR3 is TGTGCCAGTAGTATAGGGCTAGACGAGCAGTACTTC.

The count of this clone is one. The chain has TRBV4-1 and TRBJ1-2, with TRBD1 matching over 9 bases. The CDR3 loop spans 15 amino acids. The J segment lost 0 bases and the V segment lost 1 base, leaving 0 bases of the junction unmatched. The germline CDR1 and CDR2 sequences are MGHRA and YSYEKL. CDR3 residues: CASSQGQGANYGYTF. DNA of the CDR3: TGCGCCAGCAGCCAAGGACAGGGGGCTAACTATGGCTACACCTTC.

This chain joins TRBV6-6 and TRBJ1-5; TRBD1 matches at 8 bases. Trimming took 4 bases from V and 1 from J; bases not matched to a gene: 6. From germline, CDR1 is MNHNY and CDR2 SVGAGI (reference sequence). This CDR3 is 16 amino acids long. The CDR3 spells CASSWFGQGSNQPQHF. The CDR3 DNA reads as TGTGCCAGCAGTTGGTTCGGACAGGGCAGCAATCAGCCCCAGCATTTT.

In this sample, this clone turned up once. The chain uses TRBV25-1 and TRBJ2-1, with D maybe TRBD2 (6 bases). Germline-derived CDR1 and CDR2 are MGHDK and SYGVNS. This CDR3 spans 13 amino acids. V was clipped by 4 bases and J by 3 bases, with 7 bases between them. The CDR3 nucleotides read TGTGCCAGCAGTGCGACTAGCTACAATGAGCAGTTCTTC. Protein product: CASSATSYNEQFF. The full variable domain, its missing parts supplied by reference TRBV25-1 and TRBJ2-1, is EADIYQTPRYLVIGTGKKITLECSQTMGHDKMYWYQQDPGMELHLIHYSYGVNSTEKGDLSSESTVSRIRTEHFPLTLESARPSHTSQYLCASSATSYNEQFFGPGTRLTVL.

The gene calls are TRBV27 and TRBJ1-1; unclear D gene. Germline V lookup: CDR1 MNHEY, CDR2 SMNVEV (reference sequence). The CDR3 runs 13 residues. The ends were cut back, 2 bases at V and 1 base at J, with 5 bases in the middle. The CDR3 coding sequence is TGTGCCAGCAGTTTAGGCAAGAACACTGAAGCTTTCTTT. This translates into CASSLGKNTEAFF.

This chain links TRBV28 with TRBJ2-5; D is uncertain. The CDR3 runs 13 residues. The V gene lost 5 bases and the J gene lost 2 bases, with 9 bases spanning the gap. Per the germline V gene, CDR1 is MDHEN and CDR2 is SYDVKM. CDR3 sequence: CASSAPRQETQYF. The CDR3 nucleotides are TGTGCCAGCAGTGCCCCTAGGCAAGAGACCCAGTACTTC.

V gene TRBV9 combines with J gene TRBJ1-1; 7 positions agree with TRBD1. From germline, CDR1 is SGDLS and CDR2 YYNGEE. Losses at the gene ends were 3 bases for V and 8 bases for J; bases not matched to a gene: 10. The CDR3 consists of 14 residues. CDR3 DNA sequence: TGTGCCAGCAGCGAGAGTGGTTGGGGACAGGAAGCTTTCTTT. Residues: CASSESGWGQEAFF.

V gene TRBV7-6 combines with J gene TRBJ2-7; unclear D gene. The CDR3 runs 13 residues. V lost 7 bases to trimming and J lost 1 base, with 11 bases between them. Germline CDR1 is SGHVS and CDR2 is FNYEAQ. In DNA, the CDR3 is TGTGCCAGCACTAGTGGGGAATCCTACGAGCAGTACTTC. This encodes CASTSGESYEQYF.

The genes are TRBV9 and TRBJ1-2, with 9 bases fitting TRBD1. V trimming: 0 bases; J trimming: 6 bases; junction bases outside the gene matches: 6. The CDR3 extends over 15 amino acids. Germline V gene lookup returns CDR1 SGDLS and CDR2 YYNGEE. The CDR3 DNA reads as TGTGCCAGCAGCGTAGCGGGGGACAGGGCGGATGGCTACACCTTC. Protein: CASSVAGDRADGYTF.

The V gene is TRBV5-6, the J gene TRBJ1-6; 7 nucleotides line up with TRBD1. J lost 0 bases, V lost 3 bases, and 9 bases had no gene match. The CDR3 extends over 18 amino acids. Germline CDR1 SGHDT, CDR2 YYEEEE. In DNA form, the CDR3 reads TGTGCCAGCAGCTATTCTTACAGGGGCCTCTCCTATAATTCACCCCTCCACTTT. Protein: CASSYSYRGLSYNSPLHF.

The rearrangement uses TRBV5-6 and TRBJ1-1; TRBD1 is a possible D gene (5 bases). CDR3 length: 12 amino acids. CDR1 is SGHDT and CDR2 is YYEEEE in the germline V gene. The V end was cut by 4 bases, the J end by 3 bases, with 7 bases between. The CDR3 is CASSIGDTEAFF. CDR3 in DNA: TGTGCCAGCAGCATAGGGGACACTGAAGCTTTCTTT.

This clone was detected only once. The chain has TRBV6-1 and TRBJ1-5; no clear D gene. V was trimmed by 4 bases and J by 6 bases, leaving 1 base between them. The CDR3 has 10 amino acids. Germline assignment: CDR1 MNHNS and CDR2 SASEGT. The DNA of the CDR3 is TGTGCCAGCAGTGCTCAGCCCCAGCATTTT. Protein product: CASSAQPQHF.

The V call is TRBV4-1, the J call TRBJ1-1; a weak D match, TRBD1 (5 bases). The V gene's germline CDR1 is MGHRA and CDR2 YSYEKL. Trimming stripped 0 bases from V and 2 bases from J, with 10 bases between. This CDR3 has 15 amino acids. The CDR3 region has the DNA TGCGCCAGCAGCCAAGATAGGACATTAAACACTGAAGCTTTCTTT. Translated, it gives CASSQDRTLNTEAFF.

This clone has only one observation. The genes are TRBV19 and TRBJ1-4; no definite D call. Trimming took off 3 bases at V and 4 bases at J, with 6 bases between the two ends. The germline CDR1 and CDR2 sequences are LNHDA and SQIVND (reference sequence). CDR3 length equals 13 residues. This CDR3 reads CASSIAVNEKLFF. CDR3 sequence (DNA): TGTGCCAGTAGTATTGCAGTTAATGAAAAACTGTTTTTT.

V gene TRBV4-1 combines with J gene TRBJ1-4; a possible D gene is TRBD1 (5 bases). Germline assignment: CDR1 MGHRA and CDR2 YSYEKL. Trimming cost V 11 bases and J 8 bases, with 18 bases left between them. The CDR3 loop spans 13 amino acids. The CDR3 sequence: CASSPPGREKLFF. For the CDR3, the DNA is TGCGCCTCGTCTCCGCCGGGGCGAGAAAAACTGTTTTTT.